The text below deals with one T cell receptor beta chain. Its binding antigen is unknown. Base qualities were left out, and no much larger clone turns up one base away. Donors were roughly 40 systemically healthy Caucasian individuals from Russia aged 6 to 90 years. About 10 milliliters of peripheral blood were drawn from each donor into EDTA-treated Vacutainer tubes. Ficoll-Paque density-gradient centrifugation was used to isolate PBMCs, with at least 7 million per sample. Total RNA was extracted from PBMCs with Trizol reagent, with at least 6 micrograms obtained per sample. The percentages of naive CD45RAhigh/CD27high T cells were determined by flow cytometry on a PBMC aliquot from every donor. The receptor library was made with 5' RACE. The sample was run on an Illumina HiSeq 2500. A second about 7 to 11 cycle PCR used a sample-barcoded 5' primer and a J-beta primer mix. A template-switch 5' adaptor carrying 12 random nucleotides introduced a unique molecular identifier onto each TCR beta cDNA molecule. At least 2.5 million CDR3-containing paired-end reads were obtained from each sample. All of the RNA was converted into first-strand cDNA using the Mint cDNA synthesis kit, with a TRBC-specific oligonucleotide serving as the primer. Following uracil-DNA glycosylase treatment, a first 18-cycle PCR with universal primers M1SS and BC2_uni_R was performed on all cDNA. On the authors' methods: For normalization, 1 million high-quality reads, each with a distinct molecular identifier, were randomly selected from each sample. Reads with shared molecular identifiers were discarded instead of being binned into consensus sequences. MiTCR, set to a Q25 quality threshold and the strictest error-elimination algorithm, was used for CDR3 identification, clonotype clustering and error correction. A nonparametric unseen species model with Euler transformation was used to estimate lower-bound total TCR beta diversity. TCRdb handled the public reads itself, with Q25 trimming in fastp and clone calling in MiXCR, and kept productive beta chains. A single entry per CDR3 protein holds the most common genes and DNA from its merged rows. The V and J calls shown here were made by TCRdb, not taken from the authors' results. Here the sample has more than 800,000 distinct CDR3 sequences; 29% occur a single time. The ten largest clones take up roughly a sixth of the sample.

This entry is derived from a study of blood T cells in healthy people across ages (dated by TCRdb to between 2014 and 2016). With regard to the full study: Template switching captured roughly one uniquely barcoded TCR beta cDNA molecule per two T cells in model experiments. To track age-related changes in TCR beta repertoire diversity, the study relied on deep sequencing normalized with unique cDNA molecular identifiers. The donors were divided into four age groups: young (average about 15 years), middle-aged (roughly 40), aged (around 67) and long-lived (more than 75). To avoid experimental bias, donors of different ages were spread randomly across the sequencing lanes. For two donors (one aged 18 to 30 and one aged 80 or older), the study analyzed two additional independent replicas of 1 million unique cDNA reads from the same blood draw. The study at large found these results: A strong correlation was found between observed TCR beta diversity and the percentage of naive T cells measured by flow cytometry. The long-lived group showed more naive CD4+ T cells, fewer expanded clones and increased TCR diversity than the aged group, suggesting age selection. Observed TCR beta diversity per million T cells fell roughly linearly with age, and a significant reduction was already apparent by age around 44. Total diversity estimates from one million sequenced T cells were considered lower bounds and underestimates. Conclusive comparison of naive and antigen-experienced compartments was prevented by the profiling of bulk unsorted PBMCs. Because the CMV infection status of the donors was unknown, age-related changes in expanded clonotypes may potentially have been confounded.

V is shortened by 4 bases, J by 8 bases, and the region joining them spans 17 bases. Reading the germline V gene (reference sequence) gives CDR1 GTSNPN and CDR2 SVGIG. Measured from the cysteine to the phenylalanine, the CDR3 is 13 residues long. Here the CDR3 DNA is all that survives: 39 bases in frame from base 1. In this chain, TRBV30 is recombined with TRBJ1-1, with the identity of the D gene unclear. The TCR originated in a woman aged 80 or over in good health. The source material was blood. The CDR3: CAWTLTVRDEAFF. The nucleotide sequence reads TGTGCCTGGACCCTTACAGTTCGTGACGAAGCTTTCTTT.